These 30 T cell receptor beta chains originate from one sample sequenced in a study of shared clonotypes between healthy human individuals. TCRdb's copy holds only in-frame clones and misses some; the assay was immunoSEQ multiplex PCR. This table has around 1.1 million clones, about 80% appearing once. The material sequenced was memory CD4+ T cells from PBMCs. Noted subset: CD45RA-negative fraction. Receptor source: a man between 18 and 29 years old in good health. Some clones in this sample may be carry-over from other donors' samples.

The chain carries TRBV12-5 and TRBJ2-2, with a weak D call TRBD1 (5 bases). The CDR3 runs 15 residues. Germline V gene data show CDR1 as LGHNT and CDR2 as FRNRAP. The germline V and J ends were trimmed by 2 bases and 2 bases, with 9 bases remaining between them. CDR3 residues: CASGLNQGNTGELFF. Here the CDR3 DNA reads TGTGCTAGTGGTTTGAATCAGGGAAACACCGGGGAGCTGTTTTTT.

Only one count was recorded for this clone. The chain has TRBV5-1 and TRBJ2-7; TRBD2 agrees at 7 bases. Trimming took 4 bases from V and 2 from J; bases not matched to a gene: 6. This CDR3 region has 14 residues. Germline V CDR1 and CDR2: SGHRS, YFSETQ. The DNA of the CDR3 is TGCGCCAGCAGCCTCCAGCGGGGTACCTACGAGCAGTACTTC. Its translation: CASSLQRGTYEQYF.

J is TRBJ2-6 and V is TRBV28; a possible D gene is TRBD2 (6 bases). This CDR3 is 16 amino acids long. Germline CDR1 and CDR2: MDHEN and SYDVKM. Trimming took off 6 bases at V and 5 bases at J, with 17 bases between the two ends. The CDR3 spells CASSHRDFFRANVLTF. The CDR3 DNA follows: TGTGCCAGCAGCCATCGGGACTTTTTCCGGGCCAACGTCCTGACTTTC.

V usage is TRBV9 and J usage is TRBJ1-3; 8 positions match TRBD1. The CDR3 is 16 amino acids. V lost 5 bases and J lost 1; bases outside the gene matches: 8. Germline V CDR1 and CDR2: SGDLS, YYNGEE. CDR3 loop: CASSQTTGVSGNTIYF. The CDR3 DNA sequence: TGTGCCAGCAGTCAAACGACAGGGGTTTCTGGAAACACCATATATTTT.

The CDR3, as DNA: TGTGCCAGCAGCCCTGAGAGTAACTATGGCTACACCTTC. As protein: CASSPESNYGYTF. The rearrangement links TRBV7-2 to TRBJ1-2; no definite D call. The CDR3 has 13 amino acids. Germline lookup yields CDR1 SGHTA and CDR2 FQGNSA. The V end lost 5 bases, the J end lost 1 base, and 8 bases lay between the germline ends.

This clone was found once. The chain recombines TRBV4-3 with TRBJ2-7; D may be TRBD1 or TRBD2 (6 bases each). V lost 1 base, J lost 2 bases, and 15 bases lay in between. The CDR3 is 16 amino acids. Germline-derived CDR1 and CDR2 are LGHNA and YSLEER. CDR3 sequence reads: CASSQGISGAPYEQYF. The CDR3 nucleotides are TGCGCCAGCAGCCAAGGAATTTCGGGGGCTCCCTACGAGCAGTACTTC.

This clone occurred a few times. The chain couples TRBV5-1 to TRBJ2-7; 7 bases map to TRBD2. The CDR3 has 14 amino acids. Germline V gene sequence: CDR1 SGHRS, CDR2 YFSETQ. The J segment lost 7 bases and the V segment lost 7 bases, leaving 14 bases of the junction unmatched. The CDR3 DNA follows: TGCGCCAGCGCTTGGAGGGAGGGCCGGGATGAGCAGTACTTC. Its protein is CASAWREGRDEQYF.

Regarding this clone: This specimen includes other DNA sequences encoding the same CDR3. This chain links TRBV7-3 with TRBJ1-3; D not resolved. Germline V gene lookup returns CDR1 SGHTA and CDR2 FQGTGA. The length of the CDR3 is 11 residues. V lost 4 bases and J 7 bases, leaving 5 bases between the germline ends. CDR3: CASSSGNTIYF. Written as DNA, the CDR3 is TGTGCCAGCAGCTCGGGTAACACCATATATTTT.

This chain links TRBV5-8 with TRBJ1-1; weak D call: TRBD1 (6 bases). This CDR3 is built from 15 residues. Germline assignment: CDR1 SGHTS and CDR2 YDEGEE. V was shortened by 2 bases and J by 5 bases, with 16 bases between the two germline ends. CDR3 in DNA: TGTGCCAGCAGCTTTTTGGTGCACAGGGAAACTGAAGCTTTCTTT. This gives the protein CASSFLVHRETEAFF. The variable domain in full, with the rest retrieved from reference TRBV5-8 and TRBJ1-1, is EAGVTQSPTHLIKTRGQQATLRCSPISGHTSVYWYQQALGLGLQFLLWYDEGEERNRGNFPPRFSGRQFPNYSSELNVNALELEDSALYLCASSFLVHRETEAFFGQGTRLTVV.

The V and J genes are TRBV5-8 and TRBJ1-5; TRBD1 matches 7 bases. The CDR3 is 13 amino acids. V lost 2 bases to trimming and J lost 9 bases; unmatched junction nucleotides: 5. CDR1 SGHTS and CDR2 YDEGEE come from the germline V gene. The CDR3 DNA reads TGTGCCAGCAGCTTCGAGGGGGCAAGGCCCCAGCATTTT. Translation gives CASSFEGARPQHF.

This clone was counted many times. The chain couples TRBV2 to TRBJ2-7, with TRBD2 as a possible D gene (6 bases). This CDR3 has 16 amino acids. CDR1 and CDR2 from the germline V gene are SNHLY and FYNNEI. Trimming took 7 bases from V and 0 from J, leaving 19 bases between them. CDR3 DNA sequence: TGTGCCAGCAACGACCCCGGATCGACTAGCTCCTACGAGCAGTACTTC. Translating it yields CASNDPGSTSSYEQYF.

The chain couples TRBV11-2 to TRBJ2-7; TRBD2 matches at 16 bases. This CDR3 spans 16 amino acids. Germline CDR1 reads SGHAT; CDR2 reads FQNNGV. Unmatched junction bases numbered 3, after V lost 5 bases and J lost 2 bases. CDR3 nucleotides: TGTGCCAGCAGCCCCGGGACTAGCGGGAGGGCCTACGAGCAGTACTTC. Amino acid sequence: CASSPGTSGRAYEQYF.

The chain combines TRBV7-3 with TRBJ2-3; maybe TRBD1 (5 bases). This CDR3 spans 13 amino acids. Germline assignment: CDR1 SGHTA and CDR2 FQGTGA. V was clipped by 5 bases and J by 6 bases, with 12 bases between them. The CDR3 loop is CASSQIGVDTQYF. Here the CDR3 DNA reads TGTGCCAGCAGCCAGATAGGGGTTGATACGCAGTATTTT. Variable domain in full (rest from reference TRBV7-3 and TRBJ2-3): GAGVSQTPSNKVTEKGKYVELRCDPISGHTALYWYRQSLGQGPEFLIYFQGTGAADDSGLPNDRFFAVRPEGSVSTLKIQRTERGDSAVYLCASSQIGVDTQYFGPGTRLTVL.

The rearrangement uses TRBV27 and TRBJ2-7, with TRBD1 matching over 7 bases. After removal of 6 bases from V and 12 bases from J, the junction contained 14 bases not matched to a gene. From germline, CDR1 is MNHEY and CDR2 SMNVEV (reference sequence). The CDR3 loop spans 13 amino acids. Here the CDR3 reads CASRTGTADVSYF. The CDR3 coding sequence is TGTGCCAGCAGAACCGGGACAGCGGATGTTTCGTACTTC.

The rearrangement links TRBV2 to TRBJ2-5; 10 bases agree with TRBD2. With V trimmed by 4 bases and J by 4 bases, 6 bases remained unmatched. Germline V gives CDR1 SNHLY, CDR2 FYNNEI. There are 15 residues in the CDR3. The CDR3 DNA reads TGTGCCAGCAGTGGTCTAGCGGGAGCAACAGAGACCCAGTACTTC. The encoded protein is CASSGLAGATETQYF.

Of note for this clone: This CDR3 is also generated by other DNA sequences in the sample. The genes are TRBV5-6 and TRBJ1-1, with D hard to call. Per the germline V gene, CDR1 is SGHDT and CDR2 is YYEEEE. The V and J ends lost 0 bases and 1 base respectively, with 7 bases between them. This CDR3 spans 14 amino acids. CDR3 bases: TGTGCCAGCAGCTTGGCCCCAGGGAACACTGAAGCTTTCTTT. Translating gives CASSLAPGNTEAFF.

The V call is TRBV7-9, the J call TRBJ2-4, with 8 bases lining up with TRBD1. J gave up 6 bases and V 5 bases, and 9 bases lay outside the gene matches. CDR3 length: 15 amino acids. Germline-derived CDR1 and CDR2 are SEHNR and FQNEAQ (reference sequence). CDR3 residues: CASSLITGQANIQYF. As DNA, the CDR3 is TGTGCCAGCAGCCTGATAACGGGACAGGCAAACATTCAGTACTTC.

This clone was detected only once. Here the CDR3 reads CASSSGGSNEQFF. In DNA form, the CDR3 reads TGCGCCAGCAGCTCCGGGGGGAGCAATGAGCAGTTCTTC. V gene TRBV5-1 combines with J gene TRBJ2-1; TRBD2 matches at 7 bases. V was pared by 3 bases and J by 6 bases, with 3 bases of the junction left unmatched. The germline gives CDR1 SGHRS, CDR2 YFSETQ. This CDR3 is built from 13 residues.

About this clone: Different DNA sequences within this sample yield the same CDR3. The V gene is TRBV9, the J gene TRBJ2-3; maybe TRBD1 (5 bases). The V gene's germline CDR1 is SGDLS and CDR2 YYNGEE. Between the trimmed V and J ends, which lost 0 bases and 4 bases, there was a span of 9 bases. This CDR3 comprises 14 residues. Here the CDR3 DNA reads TGTGCCAGCAGCGTAGGCAGGGTTCCAGATACGCAGTATTTT. Translated: CASSVGRVPDTQYF.

Notes on this clone: The same CDR3 can be traced to other DNA sequences in this sample. The genes are TRBV4-3 and TRBJ2-6; D unclear. CDR1 and CDR2 from the germline V gene are LGHNA and YSLEER. Trimming removed 0 bases at V and 4 bases at J, with 7 bases between. This CDR3 comprises 15 residues. The CDR3 sequence is CASSQDGSGANVLTF. The CDR3 DNA sequence: TGCGCCAGCAGCCAAGATGGGTCGGGGGCCAACGTCCTGACTTTC.

The chain employs TRBV29-1 and TRBJ2-7, with D tentatively TRBD1 (6 bases). Trimming removed 4 bases from V and 1 base from J, with 8 bases in between. The CDR3 length is 12 residues. Germline loops: CDR1 SQVTM, CDR2 ANQGSEA. The DNA of the CDR3 is TGCAGCGTTGCCCAGGGGTCCTACGAGCAGTACTTC. Protein product: CSVAQGSYEQYF.

As concerns this clone: The identical CDR3 is also encoded by other nucleotide sequences in the sample. This chain joins TRBV5-1 and TRBJ2-7, with 10 bases matching TRBD1. The trim removed 3 bases at V and 5 bases at J, leaving 2 bases unmatched. Germline V CDR1 and CDR2: SGHRS, YFSETQ. CDR3 length: 13 amino acids. Here the CDR3 DNA reads TGCGCCAGCAGCTGGACAGGGGGAGACGAGCAGTACTTC. Its protein product is CASSWTGGDEQYF. Together with reference TRBV5-1 and TRBJ2-7, the CDR3 gives the full variable domain: KAGVTQTPRYLIKTRGQQVTLSCSPISGHRSVSWYQQTPGQGLQFLFEYFSETQRNKGNFPGRFSGRQFSNSRSEMNVSTLELGDSALYLCASSWTGGDEQYFGPGTRLTVT.

This clone was recorded many times. The CDR3 coding sequence is TGTGCCAGCAGTTCCCTTACCGGGACAGAGAGTTCACCCCTCCACTTT. Translation gives CASSSLTGTESSPLHF. The chain joins TRBV27 to TRBJ1-6, with TRBD1 identical over 7 bases. This CDR3 comprises 16 residues. CDR1 and CDR2 from the germline V gene are MNHEY and SMNVEV (reference sequence). V was pared by 4 bases and J by 9 bases, with 12 bases of the junction left unmatched.

This sequence joins TRBV7-9 and TRBJ1-5, with D possibly matching TRBD1 (6 bases). There are 18 residues in the CDR3. Between the trimmed V and J ends, which lost 0 bases and 6 bases, there was a span of 21 bases. Germline V gene sequence: CDR1 SEHNR, CDR2 FQNEAQ (reference sequence). The CDR3 loop reads CASSLALVGQGKGQPQHF. CDR3 DNA sequence: TGTGCCAGCAGCTTAGCGTTGGTGGGGCAGGGGAAAGGTCAGCCCCAGCATTTT. Based on the CDR3 plus reference TRBV7-9 and TRBJ1-5, the full variable domain is DTGVSQNPRHKITKRGQNVTFRCDPISEHNRLYWYRQTLGQGPEFLTYFQNEAQLEKSRLLSDRFSAERPKGSFSTLEIQRTEQGDSAMYLCASSLALVGQGKGQPQHFGDGTRLSIL.

V gene TRBV7-9 combines with J gene TRBJ2-1, with 9 bases aligning to TRBD1. The CDR3 sequence is 15 residues long. J was trimmed by 9 bases and V by 5 bases; bases with no gene match: 11. Germline CDR1 is SEHNR and CDR2 is FQNEAQ (reference sequence). The CDR3 DNA is TGTGCCAGCAGCCCTCGGACAGGGGAAGGCGGTGAGCAGTTCTTC. Amino acids: CASSPRTGEGGEQFF. Together with reference TRBV7-9 and TRBJ2-1, the CDR3 gives the full variable domain: DTGVSQNPRHKITKRGQNVTFRCDPISEHNRLYWYRQTLGQGPEFLTYFQNEAQLEKSRLLSDRFSAERPKGSFSTLEIQRTEQGDSAMYLCASSPRTGEGGEQFFGPGTRLTVL.

The V call is TRBV5-1, the J call TRBJ1-5; TRBD1 is a possible D gene (6 bases). Germline-derived CDR1 and CDR2 are SGHRS and YFSETQ. Trimming removed 0 bases from V and 4 bases from J, with 14 bases in between. This CDR3 spans 16 amino acids. DNA for the CDR3: TGCGCCAGCAGCTTGGAGGGGGGGCCGCTTAATCAGCCCCAGCATTTT. It specifies CASSLEGGPLNQPQHF.

The V call is TRBV18, the J call TRBJ2-5; D is uncertain. Per germline, CDR1 KGHSH and CDR2 LQKENI. This CDR3 is 15 amino acids long. Trimming pared 1 base from V and 1 base from J, leaving 10 bases between. CDR3 DNA sequence: TGTGCCAGCTCACCACAGGTGGGCTCCCAAGAGACCCAGTACTTC. It is translated as CASSPQVGSQETQYF.

The rearrangement links TRBV6-5 to TRBJ1-1; D uncertain. Germline V gene data show CDR1 as MNHEY and CDR2 as SVGAGI. V was pared by 5 bases and J by 1 base, with 8 bases between. There are 13 residues in the CDR3. CDR3 amino acids: CASSTWGNTEAFF. As DNA, the CDR3 is TGTGCCAGCAGTACATGGGGGAACACTGAAGCTTTCTTT.

The V gene is TRBV19, the J gene TRBJ2-2; D gene unclear. V gave up 6 bases and J gave up 0 bases, with 8 bases separating them. The CDR3 is made up of 14 amino acids. Germline loops: CDR1 LNHDA, CDR2 SQIVND (reference sequence). For the CDR3, the DNA is TGTGCCAGTAGAATCCGTACGAACACCGGGGAGCTGTTTTTT. Translated: CASRIRTNTGELFF.

The rearrangement uses TRBV4-3 and TRBJ2-4, with TRBD2 matching 9 bases. CDR1 and CDR2 (germline): LGHNA, YSLEER. The CDR3 consists of 17 residues. Trimming removed 0 bases from V and 1 base from J; junction bases left unmatched: 4. The CDR3 nucleotides read TGCGCCAGCAGCCAAGATTCGCGGGAGGGGGCCAAAAACATTCAGTACTTC. Translation gives CASSQDSREGAKNIQYF.